These T cell receptor beta chains were read from a single sample in a study of blood T cell repertoires in COVID-19. Here immunoSEQ multiplex PCR was the method, and the copy in TCRdb shows in-frame clones only, minus some. Of 250,000 to 400,000 clones listed, more than 75% were seen once; the top ten hold approximately 2.5%. The material sequenced was PBMCs or T cells enriched from blood (not recorded which). These TCRs come from a man aged 55 to 70 who had recovered from COVID-19. Each CDR3 is given with its conserved first and last residue. D genes are given only for firm matches. Only part of the rows carry a size: once, few, many, or a class if the clone is expanded.

j_gene | v_gene | abundance | d_gene | CDR3aa | CDR3nt
TRBJ1-5 | TRBV7-2 | . | TRBD1 | CASSLAGAGTGQPQHF | TGTGCCAGCAGCTTAGCTGGGGCAGGGACAGGCCAGCCCCAGCATTTT
TRBJ1-1 | TRBV18 | . | TRBD1 | CASSAPGTGTEAFF | TGTGCCAGCTCAGCACCCGGGACAGGGACTGAGGCTTTCTTT
TRBJ2-1 | TRBV7-2 | once | . | CASSFRGWGVLINEQFF | TGTGCCAGCAGCTTCCGGGGGTGGGGAGTTTTGATAAATGAGCAGTTCTTC
TRBJ2-1 | TRBV21-1 | . | . | CASSTPPDWNLSYNEQFF | TGTGCCAGCAGCACACCCCCCGACTGGAACCTCTCCTACAATGAGCAGTTCTTC
TRBJ1-2 | TRBV7-6 | . | TRBD1 | CASSPAGGGSYGYTF | TGTGCCAGCAGCCCCGCTGGAGGGGGCTCCTATGGCTACACCTTC
TRBJ2-3 | TRBV2 | . | . | CASSRLRGSTDTQYF | TGTGCCAGCAGCCGCCTTCGCGGGAGCACAGATACGCAGTATTTT
TRBJ2-1 | TRBV2 | . | TRBD1 | CASKPTGGSYNEQFF | TGTGCCAGTAAGCCCACAGGGGGGTCCTACAATGAGCAGTTCTTC
TRBJ1-1 | TRBV27 | . | . | CASSSLIRDHTEAFF | TGTGCCAGCAGTTCTTTGATCAGGGATCACACTGAAGCTTTCTTT
TRBJ2-5 | TRBV5-5 | . | . | CASSFGGEEIQYF | TGTGCCAGCAGCTTCGGGGGAGAAGAGATCCAGTACTTC
TRBJ2-1 | TRBV4-1 | . | TRBD2 | CASRAGVTYNEQFF | TGCGCCAGCAGGGCGGGGGTCACCTACAATGAGCAGTTCTTC
TRBJ1-2 | TRBV7-9 | . | TRBD1 | CASQDRDAGYTF | TGTGCCAGCCAAGACAGGGATGCTGGCTACACCTTC
TRBJ2-2 | TRBV7-8 | once | TRBD2 | CASSRLREALRNTGELFF | TGTGCCAGCAGCCGGTTGCGGGAGGCACTCCGGAACACCGGGGAGCTGTTTTTT
TRBJ1-4 | TRBV5-8 | . | . | CASRKRQAGGEKLFF | TGTGCCAGCAGAAAAAGGCAGGCGGGCGGGGAAAAACTGTTTTTT
TRBJ2-1 | TRBV5-8 | . | TRBD2 | CASSFTSGAVNEQFF | TGTGCCAGCAGCTTTACTAGCGGGGCGGTCAATGAGCAGTTCTTC
TRBJ1-1 | TRBV6-2/TRBV6-3 | . | . | CASSLQGFNTEAFF | TGTGCCAGCAGCTTACAGGGATTTAACACTGAAGCTTTCTTT
TRBJ2-2 | TRBV5-6 | . | TRBD2 | CASSWGTSGNTGELFF | TGTGCCAGCAGCTGGGGGACTAGCGGGAACACCGGGGAGCTGTTTTTT
TRBJ2-1 | TRBV28 | . | . | CASSPNTGSYNEQFF | TGTGCCAGCAGTCCCAATACCGGGAGTTACAATGAGCAGTTCTTC
TRBJ2-5 | TRBV2 | . | . | CASTNTGLAETQYF | TGTGCCAGCACCAACACAGGGCTGGCGGAGACCCAGTACTTC
TRBJ2-3 | TRBV7-3 | once | . | CASSFLGTPDTQYF | TGTGCCAGCAGCTTTTTGGGCACCCCAGATACGCAGTATTTT
TRBJ2-7 | TRBV12-3/TRBV12-4 | . | . | CASSLNGVFGQYF | TGTGCCAGCAGTTTAAACGGTGTCTTTGGGCAGTACTTC
TRBJ1-5 | TRBV6-4 | . | . | CASSISRGYSNQPQHF | TGTGCCAGCAGTATAAGTCGGGGGTATAGCAATCAGCCCCAGCATTTT
TRBJ2-7 | TRBV5-4 | . | TRBD1 | CASSRQGSYEQYF | TGTGCCAGCAGCCGACAGGGGTCCTACGAGCAGTACTTC
TRBJ1-4 | TRBV27 | . | TRBD1 | CASSFVPGGKLFF | TGTGCCAGCAGTTTCGTTCCAGGGGGAAAACTGTTTTTT
TRBJ2-7 | TRBV11-2 | . | TRBD2 | CASSGTTVAYEQYF | TGTGCCAGCAGTGGGACTACCGTAGCCTACGAGCAGTACTTC
TRBJ1-1 | TRBV18 | . | . | CASTVHIGNTEAFF | TGTGCCAGCACCGTTCACATCGGGAATACTGAAGCTTTCTTT
TRBJ1-2 | TRBV27 | . | TRBD1 | CASSSQGKRDGYTF | TGTGCCAGCAGTTCACAGGGGAAACGGGACGGCTACACCTTC
TRBJ1-5 | TRBV20-1 | . | TRBD1 | CSATDRDSNQPQHF | TGCAGTGCTACTGACAGGGATAGCAATCAGCCCCAGCATTTT
TRBJ2-5 | TRBV19 | . | TRBD2 | CASSALPASGGRVWETQYF | TGTGCCAGTAGCGCCCTCCCGGCTAGCGGAGGAAGGGTGTGGGAGACCCAGTACTTC
TRBJ1-4 | TRBV9 | . | . | CASSVAGVGYEKLFF | TGTGCCAGCAGCGTAGCAGGGGTCGGTTATGAAAAACTGTTTTTT
TRBJ1-1 | TRBV4-3 | . | . | CASSQDMGGNTEAFF | TGCGCCAGCAGCCAAGATATGGGGGGGAACACTGAAGCTTTCTTT
TRBJ2-7 | TRBV6-5 | . | TRBD1 | CASSRDSNYEQYF | TGTGCCAGCAGCCGGGACAGCAACTACGAGCAGTACTTC
TRBJ1-1 | TRBV18 | . | . | CASSPLGGRNTEAFF | TGTGCCAGCTCACCACTCGGAGGGAGGAACACTGAAGCTTTCTTT
TRBJ1-4 | TRBV3-1/TRBV3-2 | . | TRBD1 | CASSHTGQGNEKLFF | TGTGCCAGCAGCCATACGGGACAGGGCAATGAAAAACTGTTTTTT
TRBJ1-2 | TRBV21-1 | . | . | CASSKNFSGQGANYGYTF | TGTGCCAGCAGCAAAAATTTTTCGGGACAGGGGGCTAACTATGGCTACACCTTC
TRBJ1-1 | TRBV18 | . | . | CASSPSEGNTEAFF | TGTGCCAGCTCACCCTCCGAGGGGAACACTGAAGCTTTCTTT